Listed below are T cell receptor beta chains from one sample, sequenced in a study of Ad26.COV2.S vaccination and SARS-CoV-2 variants. Here immunoSEQ multiplex PCR was the method, and the copy in TCRdb shows in-frame clones only, minus some. Altogether hundreds of thousands of clones are present, about four fifths being singletons, with the ten largest covering about 7.1%. The sample in question was peripheral blood, obtained in a trial of Ad26.COV2.S vaccine versus placebo. Receptor source: a person aged 18-60 years who received the Ad26.COV2.S COVID-19 vaccine or a placebo. Both conserved end residues are part of each CDR3. The D gene is left open where the match is weak. A clone size is listed for some rows: how often the clone was seen (once, few, many), or a class if it is expanded.

d_gene,j_gene,v_gene,abundance,CDR3nt,CDR3aa
TRBD2,TRBJ2-3,TRBV7-9,NA,TGTGCCAGCAGCCCGCCCGGGACTAGTCGGGATACGCAGTATTTT,CASSPPGTSRDTQYF
NA,TRBJ1-5,TRBV30,NA,TGTGCCTGGAGTCGTAATAGCAATCAGCCCCAGCATTTT,CAWSRNSNQPQHF
NA,TRBJ2-5,TRBV21-1,NA,TGTGCCAGCACACTCCGGCGGGGTAATTTGGGTGAAGAGACCCAGTACTTC,CASTLRRGNLGEETQYF
TRBD1,TRBJ1-2,TRBV28,once,TGTGCCAGCAGTTTATATTGGGACAGGGAGGGAAACTATGGCTACACCTTC,CASSLYWDREGNYGYTF
NA,TRBJ2-5,TRBV19,NA,TGTGCCAGTAGTAGCGGTTACGGTGGGTTGCCCCAGTACTTC,CASSSGYGGLPQYF
TRBD2,TRBJ2-1,TRBV15,NA,TGTGCCACCAGCAGGGGGGGAGCGGGAGATTACTACAATGAGCAGTTCTTC,CATSRGGAGDYYNEQFF
TRBD2,TRBJ2-7,TRBV19,NA,TGTGCCAGTAGTCCTGGGACTAGCTACGAGCAGTACTTC,CASSPGTSYEQYF
NA,TRBJ2-7,TRBV7-8,once,TGTGCCAGCAGGCCCGGATGGGGGCCTCCCCTCTACGAGCAGTACTTC,CASRPGWGPPLYEQYF
NA,TRBJ1-3,TRBV2,NA,TGTGCCAGCAGGCCGCCCGTCTGGGTCGGAAACACCATATATTTT,CASRPPVWVGNTIYF
NA,TRBJ2-5,TRBV18,NA,TGTGCCAGCTCCCCAGGACAGCTGAAAGAGACCCAGTACTTC,CASSPGQLKETQYF
TRBD1,TRBJ2-6,TRBV7-3,few,TGTGCCAGCTCCCAGGCCGCGTCAGGGGGCTCTGGGGCCAACGTCCTGACTTTC,CASSQAASGGSGANVLTF
TRBD1,TRBJ2-2,TRBV7-9,NA,TGTGCCAGCAGCCACCCTTGGACAGGGAGAACCGGGGAGCTGTTTTTT,CASSHPWTGRTGELFF
NA,TRBJ1-5,TRBV19,NA,TGTGCCAGTAGTACAGGGTACGCAAATCAGCCCCAGCATTTT,CASSTGYANQPQHF
NA,TRBJ1-6,TRBV23-1,NA,TGCGCCAGCAGTCAGGCGGGACACCGGAGCTCCTATAATTCACCCCTCCACTTT,CASSQAGHRSSYNSPLHF
NA,TRBJ2-7,TRBV6-6,NA,TGTGCCAGCAGTTACTCGAATAAGGGAGGTCTGTACTTC,CASSYSNKGGLYF
NA,TRBJ2-5,TRBV21-1,NA,TGTGCCGTGGCCGGCGCGACCCAGTACTTC,CAVAGATQYF
NA,TRBJ1-5,TRBV4-1,once,TGCGCCAGCAGCCAACCAGCTCAGGTGGGCCAGCCCCAGCATTTT,CASSQPAQVGQPQHF
TRBD1,TRBJ1-1,TRBV27,NA,TGTGCCAGCAGTTTATCGGGACAGGGGTTGAACACTGAAGCTTTCTTT,CASSLSGQGLNTEAFF
NA,TRBJ1-1,TRBV5-4,NA,TGTGCCAGCAGTTGGGGCGGGGGCCCTATGAACACTGAAGCTTTCTTT,CASSWGGGPMNTEAFF
NA,TRBJ2-6,TRBV2,NA,TGTGCCAGCAGTAGAGACGGCACCTCTGGGGCCAACGTCCTGACTTTC,CASSRDGTSGANVLTF
NA,TRBJ1-1,TRBV7-2,NA,TGTGCCAGCAGCCCACGGCTCACTGAAGCTTTCTTT,CASSPRLTEAFF
NA,TRBJ1-1,TRBV7-3,NA,TGTGCCAGCAGCTTAGTATCTGGGGAGAGTGAAGCTTTCTTT,CASSLVSGESEAFF
NA,TRBJ1-6,TRBV30,NA,TGTGCCTGGAGTGTAAACAGGAATAATTCACCCCTCCACTTT,CAWSVNRNNSPLHF
TRBD2,TRBJ2-1,TRBV5-1,NA,TGCGCCAGCAGCCTAGCGGGAGGGAACAATGAGCAGTTCTTC,CASSLAGGNNEQFF
TRBD1,TRBJ1-1,TRBV4-3,NA,TGCGCCAGCAGCCGAATACAGGGGACTGAAGCTTTCTTT,CASSRIQGTEAFF
TRBD1,TRBJ2-5,TRBV7-8,NA,TGTGCCAGCAGCCCAGAAATGGGACAGAGGGGCCAAGAGACCCAGTACTTC,CASSPEMGQRGQETQYF
NA,TRBJ2-3,TRBV7-2,NA,TGTGCCAGCAGCCCCTCCGGTGCCCACACAGATACGCAGTATTTT,CASSPSGAHTDTQYF
TRBD1,TRBJ1-1,TRBV29-1,few,TGCAGCGTAAACAGGGGAGGGACTGAAGCTTTCTTT,CSVNRGGTEAFF
NA,TRBJ1-1,TRBV3-1/TRBV3-2,once,TGTGCCAGCAGCCAAGATTTGACCGGGGCTTTCTTT,CASSQDLTGAFF
NA,TRBJ1-5,TRBV7-2,NA,TGTGCCAGCAGCCCCCGGGACAACAATCAGCCCCAGCATTTT,CASSPRDNNQPQHF
TRBD2,TRBJ2-7,TRBV4-2,NA,TGTGCCAGCAGCCAAGGCGGGACTAGCGGGCCCGAGCAGTACTTC,CASSQGGTSGPEQYF
NA,TRBJ1-4,TRBV7-9,NA,TGTGCCAGCAGCTACCCATGGCAGAGAGGAAATGAAAAACTGTTTTTT,CASSYPWQRGNEKLFF
TRBD2,TRBJ2-3,TRBV5-1,NA,TGCGCCAGCAGCACATTAGCGGGGGGCACAGATACGCAGTATTTT,CASSTLAGGTDTQYF
NA,TRBJ1-1,TRBV5-1,NA,TGCGCCAGCAGCATGGACGTGAACACTGAAGCTTTCTTT,CASSMDVNTEAFF
NA,TRBJ2-5,TRBV18,few,TGTGCCAGCTCACCCGGGACGGTAGAGACCCAGTACTTC,CASSPGTVETQYF
TRBD1,TRBJ1-1,TRBV7-9,once,TGTGCCAGCAGCTTCACAGGGGGCACTGAAGCTTTCTTT,CASSFTGGTEAFF
NA,TRBJ1-6,TRBV12-3/TRBV12-4,NA,TGTGCCAGCAGTTTATCGGGGTCACCCCTCCACTTT,CASSLSGSPLHF
NA,TRBJ2-5,TRBV7-2,NA,TGTGCCAGCAGCTTCCCTGGGGAGACCCAGTACTTC,CASSFPGETQYF
NA,TRBJ1-1,TRBV6-5,many,TGTGCCAGCACCCTTCTAGGGATGGACACTGAAGCTTTCTTT,CASTLLGMDTEAFF
NA,TRBJ2-1,TRBV5-6,NA,TGTGCCAGCACAGATAGCGACTACAATGAGCAGTTCTTC,CASTDSDYNEQFF
NA,TRBJ1-2,TRBV28,NA,TGTGCCAGCAGCTTGAGGGTCTCCAACTATGGCTACACCTTC,CASSLRVSNYGYTF
TRBD1,TRBJ1-6,TRBV11-2,NA,TGTGCCAGCAGCCCGGACAGGGGTAATTCACCCCTCCACTTT,CASSPDRGNSPLHF
NA,TRBJ1-2,TRBV11-2,NA,TGTGCCAGCAGCACACAGGGTAACTATGGCTACACCTTC,CASSTQGNYGYTF
NA,TRBJ2-1,TRBV5-1,NA,TGCGCCAGCAGCTTCGGGGGTCGGATCAATGAGCAGTTCTTC,CASSFGGRINEQFF
NA,TRBJ2-3,TRBV5-1,NA,TGCGCCAGCCGTACGTCAACAGGGAACTCAGATACGCAGTATTTT,CASRTSTGNSDTQYF
TRBD1,TRBJ1-3,TRBV9,NA,TGTGCCAGCAGCACCCACGGACAGGGCGGGGGAAACACCATATATTTT,CASSTHGQGGGNTIYF
NA,TRBJ1-1,TRBV7-3,NA,TGTGCCAGCAGCTTCGACGGGAACACTGAAGCTTTCTTT,CASSFDGNTEAFF
NA,TRBJ2-1,TRBV18,NA,TGTGCCAGCTCACCACCGGCCGTGAATGAGCAGTTCTTC,CASSPPAVNEQFF